The subject of this entry is one TCR beta chain. These data originate in a study of blood T cell repertoires in COVID-19. Participants, roughly 18 to 89 years old, spanned about 26 US areas. Participants' reported clinical history set cohort assignment. Recovery meant two consecutive negative NP/OP PCR tests, professional clearance, or resolved symptoms. The germline CDR1 and CDR2 sequences are SNHLY and FYNNEI. The CDR3 is 15 amino acids. Trimming cost V 4 bases and J 1 base; bases outside gene matches: 2. Per the original methods: By means of reference gene primer amplification, nucleated cell counts were estimated. TCRdb's table, derived via immunoSEQ multiplex PCR, lists solely in-frame clones and lacks some. Clone size and the V and J calls come from that table; the DNA yielded D and trimming. The sample contains some 390,000 clones, roughly nine tenths of which appear only once.

The sequence derives from a man under 40 who had recovered from COVID-19. This chain uses TRBV2 with TRBJ1-4; TRBD1 matches at 8 bases. Sequencing was carried out using PBMCs or T cells enriched from blood (not recorded which). The CDR3 DNA follows: TGTGCCAGCAGTGTTACAGGGGGAACTAATGAAAAACTGTTTTTT. It codes for CASSVTGGTNEKLFF. The entire variable domain, with the rest obtained from reference TRBV2 and TRBJ1-4, is as follows: EPEVTQTPSHQVTQMGQEVILRCVPISNHLYFYWYRQILGQKVEFLVSFYNNEISEKSEIFDDQFSVERPDGSNFTLKIRSTKLEDSAMYFCASSVTGGTNEKLFFGSGTQLSVL.